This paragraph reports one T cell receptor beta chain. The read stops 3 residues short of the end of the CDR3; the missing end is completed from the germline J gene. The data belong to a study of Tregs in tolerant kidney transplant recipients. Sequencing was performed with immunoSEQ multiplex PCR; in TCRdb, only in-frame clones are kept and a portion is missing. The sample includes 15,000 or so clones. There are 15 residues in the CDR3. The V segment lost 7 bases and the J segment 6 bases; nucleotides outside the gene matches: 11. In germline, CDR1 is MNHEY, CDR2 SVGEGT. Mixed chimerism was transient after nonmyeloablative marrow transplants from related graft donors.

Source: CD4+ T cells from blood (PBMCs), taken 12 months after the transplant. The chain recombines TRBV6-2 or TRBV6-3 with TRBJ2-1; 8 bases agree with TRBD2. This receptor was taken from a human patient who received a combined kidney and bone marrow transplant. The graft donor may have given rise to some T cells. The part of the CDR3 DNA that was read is TGTGCCAGCACTCGAAGCGGGAGAGGAACCAATGAG. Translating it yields CASTRSGRGTNE. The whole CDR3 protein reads CASTRSGRGTNEQFF.